One and the same sample provided the 10 T cell receptor beta chains below, sequenced in a study of T-cell reconstitution after alpha-beta-depleted transplantation in children. Unique molecular identifiers featured in how the TCRbeta library was prepared. MiXCR was run by TCRdb on the PCR reads, yielding one entry per CDR3 protein. This table holds under 850,000 distinct CDR3 sequences, around 13% found once. The specimen comprised PBMCs, sampled before TCRalphabeta/CD19-depleted stem cell transplant. Receptor source: a girl aged 2 to 9 with congenital amegakaryocytic thrombocytopenia, due to receive a stem cell transplant.

About this clonotype itself: A much larger clone is a single base away; this may be a read error. The chain links TRBV20-1 to TRBJ2-5; no reliable D call. The CDR3 length is 13 residues. Germline CDR1 and CDR2: DFQATT and SNEGSKA (reference sequence). The CDR3 sequence: CCARVGLEKTQYF. The CDR3 DNA follows: TGCTGTGCTAGAGTGGGGTTGGAGAAGACCCAGTACTTC.

Concerning this clonotype itself: It may be a read error: a sequence one base away is much more abundant. V and J are TRBV29-1 and TRBJ2-7, with 11 bases identical to TRBD1. This CDR3 has 13 amino acids. Losses at the gene ends were 5 bases for V and 4 bases for J; bases not matched to a gene: 4. In germline, CDR1 is SQVTM, CDR2 ANQGSEA. In DNA form, the CDR3 reads TGCAGCGTTAGGGACAGGGGGGAATACGAGCAGTACTTC. It is translated as CSVRDRGEYEQYF.

The CDR3 coding sequence is TGTGCCAGCAGCCAAACCGGCTATTGGGACATTCAGTACTTC. Its protein is CASSQTGYWDIQYF. The V call is TRBV7-9, the J call TRBJ2-4; D unclear. The CDR3 is made up of 14 amino acids. With 5 bases removed from V and 8 bases from J, the gap between germline ends came to 16 bases. Germline CDR1 reads SEHNR; CDR2 reads FQNEAQ (reference sequence).

This clonotype came up many times. This chain joins TRBV20-1 and TRBJ2-5, with 7 bases identical to TRBD2. V was clipped by 4 bases and J by 5 bases; unmatched bases: 13. Germline V CDR1 and CDR2: DFQATT, SNEGSKA (reference sequence). This CDR3 spans 15 amino acids. In DNA form, the CDR3 reads TGCAGTGCTACTACGACTAGCAATTTTAGGGAGACCCAGTACTTC. Translating gives CSATTTSNFRETQYF.

The CDR3 DNA reads TGCGCCAGCAGACAAATCCCGGGACAGGGGGGAGACGAGCAGTACTTC. Protein: CASRQIPGQGGDEQYF. The gene calls are TRBV5-1 and TRBJ2-7; 11 bases agree with TRBD1. Germline V gene lookup returns CDR1 SGHRS and CDR2 YFSETQ. The CDR3 is made up of 16 amino acids. Trimming removed 5 bases from V and 5 bases from J; junction bases left unmatched: 12.

This clonotype was counted a few times. The V and J genes are TRBV20-1 and TRBJ1-1; D is uncertain. Germline V CDR1 and CDR2: DFQATT, SNEGSKA (reference sequence). The CDR3 is made up of 13 amino acids. V was trimmed by 3 bases and J by 1 base, leaving 9 bases between them. The CDR3 DNA reads TGCAGTGCTAGGGTCCGGAGGAACACTGAAGCTTTCTTT. Its translation: CSARVRRNTEAFF.

A word on this clonotype: Being one base from a much bigger clone, this may be a read error. The rearrangement joins TRBV5-1 to TRBJ2-1, with 7 bases matching TRBD2. Trimming removed 1 base from V and 3 bases from J; junction bases left unmatched: 13. Looked up from germline, CDR1 is SGHRS and CDR2 is YFSETQ. The CDR3 loop spans 18 amino acids. CDR3 DNA: TGCGCCAGCAGCTTGTCGCTTCCGGGACTAACTGTCTACAATGAGCAGTTCTTC. Translated: CASSLSLPGLTVYNEQFF.

The chain employs TRBV12-3 or TRBV12-4 and TRBJ2-7; either TRBD1 or TRBD2 may supply D (5 bases each). CDR3 length: 15 amino acids. Between the trimmed V and J ends, which lost 7 bases and 4 bases, there was a span of 20 bases. Here the CDR3 reads CASTKMGDRRYEQYF. The CDR3 DNA is TGTGCCAGCACTAAGATGGGGGACCGGAGATACGAGCAGTACTTC.

This clonotype was detected ten times or more. The chain couples TRBV5-1 to TRBJ2-3; D is uncertain. Germline V gives CDR1 SGHRS, CDR2 YFSETQ. V lost 6 bases, J lost 1 base, and 12 bases lay in between. The CDR3 has 14 residues. This CDR3 is CASNPDRGTDTQYF. In nucleotides, the CDR3 is TGCGCCAGCAACCCAGATCGCGGCACAGATACGCAGTATTTT. The complete variable domain, with remaining parts taken from reference TRBV5-1 and TRBJ2-3, reads KAGVTQTPRYLIKTRGQQVTLSCSPISGHRSVSWYQQTPGQGLQFLFEYFSETQRNKGNFPGRFSGRQFSNSRSEMNVSTLELGDSALYLCASNPDRGTDTQYFGPGTRLTVL.

This clonotype came up a few times. As DNA, the CDR3 is TGTGCCAGCAGCGTAGCTTTCCTGGACAGGGGAGTAACAGATACGCAGTATTTT. This encodes CASSVAFLDRGVTDTQYF. The rearrangement links TRBV9 to TRBJ2-3; 9 bases are a match to TRBD1. CDR3 length equals 18 residues. V was pared by 0 bases and J by 3 bases, with 11 bases of the junction left unmatched. From germline, CDR1 is SGDLS and CDR2 YYNGEE.